These 17 T cell receptor beta chains originate from one sample sequenced in a study of shared clonotypes between healthy human individuals. Selected positively for CCR7 and CD45RO-negative, naive CD8 cells excluded terminally differentiated effector memory CD45RA+ cells. The repertoire was sequenced with immunoSEQ multiplex PCR; TCRdb's copy has only in-frame clones and lacks some. The sample includes about 1,800,000 clones, around 96% of them seen just once. Sequencing was carried out using naive CD8+ T cells sorted from blood. Receptor source: a man between 18 and 29 years old in good health.

The chain employs TRBV29-1 and TRBJ1-2; no clear D. The CDR3 totals 12 residues. Germline V lookup: CDR1 SQVTM, CDR2 ANQGSEA. V lost 4 bases, J lost 3 bases, and 9 bases lay in between. The CDR3 nucleotides are TGCAGCGTTGTAGACGGGGACTATGGCTACACCTTC. This gives the protein CSVVDGDYGYTF.

This chain uses TRBV9 with TRBJ2-2, with 8 bases lining up with TRBD2. CDR1 is SGDLS, CDR2 YYNGEE, per germline. The ends lost 2 bases at V and 1 base at J; junction bases unmatched: 10. The CDR3 consists of 18 residues. The CDR3 protein is CASSVALAGRRNTGELFF. The CDR3 nucleotides read TGTGCCAGCAGCGTCGCGCTAGCGGGCAGGAGGAACACCGGGGAGCTGTTTTTT.

This rearrangement joins TRBV6-5 to TRBJ2-7; tentatively, D is TRBD1 (5 bases). The V end was cut by 0 bases, the J end by 2 bases, with 11 bases between. The CDR3 sequence is 15 residues long. Germline V lookup: CDR1 MNHEY, CDR2 SVGAGI. In DNA, the CDR3 is TGTGCCAGCAGTTACTCTCGGACACTGACCTACGAGCAGTACTTC. This codes for CASSYSRTLTYEQYF.

The chain employs TRBV10-2 and TRBJ1-1, with D unresolved. V lost 1 base to trimming and J lost 3 bases, with 12 bases between them. This CDR3 has 15 amino acids. CDR1 WSHSY and CDR2 SAAADI come from the germline V gene. The CDR3 region is CASSELIWQDTEAFF. The CDR3 DNA is TGCGCCAGCAGTGAGTTAATTTGGCAGGACACTGAAGCTTTCTTT.

The genes are TRBV28 and TRBJ2-7; weak D call: TRBD1 (6 bases). Trimming pared 6 bases from V and 2 bases from J, leaving 11 bases between. CDR3 size: 13 residues. CDR1 is MDHEN, CDR2 SYDVKM, per germline. This CDR3 is CASRIQGTYEQYF. The DNA for the CDR3 is TGTGCCAGCAGGATACAGGGTACCTACGAGCAGTACTTC.

This chain connects TRBV5-6 to TRBJ1-4, with TRBD1 as a possible D gene (6 bases). This CDR3 comprises 14 residues. Per the germline V gene, CDR1 is SGHDT and CDR2 is YYEEEE. V gave up 4 bases and J gave up 8 bases, with 15 bases separating them. In DNA, the CDR3 is TGTGCCAGCAGCCCCACAGGGTCCCCCGAAAAACTGTTTTTT. Amino acids: CASSPTGSPEKLFF.

Note on this clone: Other nucleotide sequences in the sample specify the same CDR3. CDR3 in amino acids: CASSFGQSYEQYF. In DNA, the CDR3 is TGCGCCAGCAGCTTCGGGCAGTCCTACGAGCAGTACTTC. The chain combines TRBV5-1 with TRBJ2-7; D is ambiguous. The CDR3 covers 13 residues. The germline V and J ends were trimmed by 2 bases and 1 base, with 7 bases remaining between them. From germline, CDR1 is SGHRS and CDR2 YFSETQ.

The genes are TRBV4-1 and TRBJ2-1; 13 bases match TRBD2. The CDR3 totals 16 residues. Trimming cost V 2 bases and J 7 bases; bases outside gene matches: 5. Germline V gene data show CDR1 as MGHRA and CDR2 as YSYEKL. The CDR3 DNA sequence: TGCGCCAGCAGCCAACTACTAGCGGGAGGGGGTAATGAGCAGTTCTTC. It specifies CASSQLLAGGGNEQFF.

Remarks on this clone: The sample carries other DNA sequences with the same CDR3. The genes are TRBV11-2 and TRBJ2-1, with 9 bases lining up with TRBD2. CDR3 length equals 15 residues. The ends lost 1 base at V and 3 bases at J; junction bases unmatched: 1. Germline lookup yields CDR1 SGHAT and CDR2 FQNNGV. CDR3 amino acids: CASSLGLAVYNEQFF. The CDR3 nucleotides read TGTGCCAGCAGCTTAGGACTAGCGGTCTACAATGAGCAGTTCTTC.

A word on this clone: The same CDR3 is also encoded by other DNA sequences in this sample. This chain joins TRBV5-4 and TRBJ1-1; D remains unclear. The CDR3 is made up of 11 amino acids. Trimming shortened V by 0 bases and J by 3 bases, and 0 bases separated the two germline ends. CDR1 and CDR2 (germline): SGHNT, YYREEE (reference sequence). The CDR3: CASSLDTEAFF. The CDR3 nucleotides read TGTGCCAGCAGCTTGGACACTGAAGCTTTCTTT.

This chain joins TRBV2 and TRBJ2-7; no reliable D call. The CDR3 covers 12 residues. Between the trimmed V and J ends, which lost 5 bases and 0 bases, there was a span of 5 bases. The germline gives CDR1 SNHLY, CDR2 FYNNEI. The CDR3 is CASSSASYEQYF. CDR3 nucleotide sequence: TGTGCCAGCAGTAGCGCCTCCTACGAGCAGTACTTC. The whole variable domain, filled in from reference TRBV2 and TRBJ2-7, reads EPEVTQTPSHQVTQMGQEVILRCVPISNHLYFYWYRQILGQKVEFLVSFYNNEISEKSEIFDDQFSVERPDGSNFTLKIRSTKLEDSAMYFCASSSASYEQYFGPGTRLTVT.

This clone is a singleton in its sample. The rearrangement links TRBV30 to TRBJ1-2; 7 bases line up with TRBD1. The trim removed 7 bases at V and 6 bases at J, leaving 8 bases unmatched. Germline CDR1 reads GTSNPN; CDR2 reads SVGIG (reference sequence). The CDR3 has 12 amino acids. This CDR3 reads CAFNQGGDGYTF. CDR3 sequence (DNA): TGTGCCTTTAATCAGGGGGGCGATGGCTACACCTTC.

This chain connects TRBV4-1 to TRBJ1-6; D may be TRBD1 (6 bases). The germline V and J ends were trimmed by 5 bases and 8 bases, with 16 bases remaining between them. Per germline, CDR1 MGHRA and CDR2 YSYEKL. The length of the CDR3 is 15 residues. The CDR3: CASSMGRGGDSPLHF. The CDR3 DNA reads TGCGCCAGCAGCATGGGCAGGGGTGGGGATTCACCCCTCCACTTT.

The chain employs TRBV2 and TRBJ2-6; 7 bases line up with TRBD1. CDR1 is SNHLY and CDR2 is FYNNEI in the germline V gene. There are 15 residues in the CDR3. V lost 11 bases, J lost 1 base, and 8 bases stayed unmatched. The CDR3 region is CARRTGESGANVLTF. As DNA, the CDR3 is TGTGCCCGCCGGACAGGCGAGTCTGGGGCCAACGTCCTGACTTTC.

This rearrangement joins TRBV27 to TRBJ2-1; TRBD2 agrees at 8 bases. J gave up 8 bases and V 0 bases, and 12 bases lay outside the gene matches. CDR3 length: 17 residues. Germline lookup yields CDR1 MNHEY and CDR2 SMNVEV (reference sequence). CDR3 nucleotide sequence: TGTGCCAGCAGTTTATCTCCGGTACTAGCGGTAAGGGATGAGCAGTTCTTC. Protein: CASSLSPVLAVRDEQFF.

J is TRBJ2-7 and V is TRBV13; weak D call: TRBD2 (6 bases). V was clipped by 0 bases and J by 7 bases, with 10 bases between them. The CDR3 sequence is 13 residues long. Germline V gives CDR1 PRHDT, CDR2 FYEKMQ (reference sequence). The CDR3 protein is CASSLGSGGEQYF. The CDR3 DNA follows: TGTGCCAGCAGCTTAGGGTCAGGAGGGGAGCAGTACTTC.

This clone appeared a few times. V and J are TRBV6-1 and TRBJ1-1; weak D call: TRBD1 (6 bases). The CDR3 consists of 15 residues. Germline lookup yields CDR1 MNHNS and CDR2 SASEGT. The V end was cut by 7 bases, the J end by 6 bases, with 21 bases between. This CDR3 is CASTMTVGGGPEAFF. The CDR3 coding sequence is TGTGCCAGCACAATGACAGTAGGAGGGGGTCCTGAAGCTTTCTTT.